This T cell receptor (beta chain) derives from a study of T cells after yellow fever vaccination. The table lists this clonotype with a few counts. Its antigen is unidentified. Study observations and caveats: The study re-detected most primary-vaccination clones after the booster (96% CD4, 88% CD8).

By 5'RACE template switching, TCR cDNA was produced, with a universal primer site and UMIs added in the process. In TCRdb, the 5' RACE reads were re-called with MiXCR into one record per CDR3 protein. Seen here are more than 350,000 distinct CDR3 sequences, about 9.9% observed once, and the top ten hold more than 15%. The germline V gene encodes CDR1 LNHDA and CDR2 SQIVND (reference sequence). The CDR3 has 12 amino acids. Trimming cost V 8 bases and J 7 bases; bases outside gene matches: 4. This sample comprised PBMCs, obtained on the day of the first yellow fever vaccination. This TCR was recovered from a man younger than 35 who received the YFV17D yellow fever vaccine. The chain recombines TRBV19 with TRBJ2-1; 8 bases agree with TRBD1. Here the CDR3 reads CASRRTGNEQFF. CDR3 nucleotides: TGTGCCAGTCGACGGACAGGGAATGAGCAGTTCTTC.